The clone carrying this T cell receptor beta chain came up a few times. Germline V gene lookup returns CDR1 SGHRS and CDR2 YFSETQ. V was trimmed by 3 bases and J by 3 bases, leaving 12 bases between them. The CDR3 runs 14 residues. This sample is part of a study of blood T cell repertoires in COVID-19. Profiled with immunoSEQ multiplex PCR; TCRdb holds only in-frame clones, not every one. The data contain around 260,000 clones, around 81% of them singletons. The origin of this receptor is a person aged 65-85 years with COVID-19, enrolled during active disease. J is TRBJ1-1 and V is TRBV5-1; D is perhaps TRBD1 (5 bases). The sequenced sample consisted of peripheral blood. The CDR3, as DNA: TGCGCCAGCAGCTCTTCTGGGGGGGACACTGAAGCTTTCTTT. This sequence encodes CASSSSGGDTEAFF.